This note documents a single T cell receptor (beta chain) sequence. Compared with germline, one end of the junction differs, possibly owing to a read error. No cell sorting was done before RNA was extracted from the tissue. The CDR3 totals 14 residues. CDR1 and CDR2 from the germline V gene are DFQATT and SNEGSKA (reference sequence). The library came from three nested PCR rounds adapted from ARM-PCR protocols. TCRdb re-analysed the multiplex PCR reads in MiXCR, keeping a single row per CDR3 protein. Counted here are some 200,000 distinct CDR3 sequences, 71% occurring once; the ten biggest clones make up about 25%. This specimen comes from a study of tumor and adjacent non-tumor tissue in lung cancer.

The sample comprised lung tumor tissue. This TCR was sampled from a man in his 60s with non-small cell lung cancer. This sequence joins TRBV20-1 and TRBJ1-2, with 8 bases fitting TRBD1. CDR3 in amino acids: CNAPIRGPKGGYIF. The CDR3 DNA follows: TGCAATGCTCCCATCAGGGGGCCGAAAGGAGGCTACATCTTC.